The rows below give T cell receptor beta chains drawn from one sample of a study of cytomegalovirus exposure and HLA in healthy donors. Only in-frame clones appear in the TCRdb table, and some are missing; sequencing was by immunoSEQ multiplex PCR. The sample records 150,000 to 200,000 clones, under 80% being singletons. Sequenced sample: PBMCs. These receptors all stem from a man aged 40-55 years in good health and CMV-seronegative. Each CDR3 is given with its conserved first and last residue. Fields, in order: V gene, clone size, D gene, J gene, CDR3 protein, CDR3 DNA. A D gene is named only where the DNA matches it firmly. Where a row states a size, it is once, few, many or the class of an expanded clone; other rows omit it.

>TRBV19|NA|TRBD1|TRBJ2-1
CASSGTGVNEQFF
TGTGCCAGTAGTGGAACAGGGGTAAATGAGCAGTTCTTC
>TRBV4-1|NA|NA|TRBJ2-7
CASRQQGSYEQYF
TGCGCCAGCAGACAACAGGGCTCCTACGAGCAGTACTTC
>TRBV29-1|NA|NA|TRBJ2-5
CSVEGGLASFLETQYF
TGCAGCGTTGAGGGGGGTCTAGCCTCTTTTTTGGAGACCCAGTACTTC
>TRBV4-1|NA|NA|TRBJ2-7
CAGSQEIARYEQYF
TGCGCCGGCAGCCAAGAAATAGCCCGCTACGAGCAGTACTTC
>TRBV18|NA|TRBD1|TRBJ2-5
CASSSRGETQYF
TGTGCCAGCTCATCCAGGGGGGAGACCCAGTACTTC
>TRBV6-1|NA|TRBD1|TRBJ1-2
CASRATGVYGYTF
TGTGCCAGCAGAGCGACAGGGGTCTATGGCTACACCTTC
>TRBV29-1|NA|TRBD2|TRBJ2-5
CSVVGTSKETQYF
TGCAGCGTTGTGGGGACTAGCAAAGAGACCCAGTACTTC
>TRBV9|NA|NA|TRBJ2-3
CASSPRGGDDDTQYF
TGTGCCAGCAGCCCGAGGGGGGGGGACGACGATACGCAGTATTTT
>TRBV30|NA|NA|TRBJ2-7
CAWSSGFAYEQYF
TGTGCCTGGAGTTCAGGCTTTGCCTACGAGCAGTACTTC
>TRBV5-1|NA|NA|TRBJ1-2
CASSTVQGSQGYTF
TGCGCCAGCAGCACAGTACAGGGTTCCCAGGGCTACACCTTC
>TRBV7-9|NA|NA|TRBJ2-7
CASSLLGQFSYEQYF
TGTGCCAGCAGCTTACTAGGACAGTTCTCCTACGAGCAGTACTTC
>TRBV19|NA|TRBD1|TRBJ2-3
CASRDRGGTDTQYF
TGTGCCAGTAGGGACAGGGGAGGCACAGATACGCAGTATTTT
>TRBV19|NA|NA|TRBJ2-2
CASSSGRGPNTGELFF
TGTGCCAGTAGCTCCGGTAGGGGCCCGAACACCGGGGAGCTGTTTTTT
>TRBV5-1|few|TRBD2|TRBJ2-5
CASSSRGGETQYF
TGCGCCAGCAGTTCGCGGGGGGGAGAGACCCAGTACTTC
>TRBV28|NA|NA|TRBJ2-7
CASSGMAGLPYEQYF
TGTGCCAGCAGCGGTATGGCGGGGCTCCCCTACGAGCAGTACTTC
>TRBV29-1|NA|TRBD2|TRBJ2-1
CSVEELAGLRYEQFF
TGCAGCGTTGAGGAGCTAGCGGGGTTGCGCTATGAGCAGTTCTTC
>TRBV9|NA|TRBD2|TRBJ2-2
CASSVAPAGYTGELFF
TGTGCCAGCAGCGTAGCTCCAGCGGGGTACACCGGGGAGCTGTTTTTT
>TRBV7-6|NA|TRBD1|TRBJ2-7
CASSMGQGNYEQYF
TGTGCCAGCAGCATGGGACAGGGGAACTACGAGCAGTACTTC
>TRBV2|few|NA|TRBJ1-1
CASSEARGFGTEAFF
TGTGCCAGCAGTGAAGCGCGAGGGTTTGGCACTGAAGCTTTCTTT
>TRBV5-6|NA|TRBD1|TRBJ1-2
CASRADREGSYGYTF
TGTGCCAGCAGAGCGGACAGGGAGGGTAGCTATGGCTACACCTTC
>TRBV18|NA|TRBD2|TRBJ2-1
CASSTRLALSYNEQFF
TGTGCCAGCTCAACTAGACTAGCCCTCTCCTACAATGAGCAGTTCTTC